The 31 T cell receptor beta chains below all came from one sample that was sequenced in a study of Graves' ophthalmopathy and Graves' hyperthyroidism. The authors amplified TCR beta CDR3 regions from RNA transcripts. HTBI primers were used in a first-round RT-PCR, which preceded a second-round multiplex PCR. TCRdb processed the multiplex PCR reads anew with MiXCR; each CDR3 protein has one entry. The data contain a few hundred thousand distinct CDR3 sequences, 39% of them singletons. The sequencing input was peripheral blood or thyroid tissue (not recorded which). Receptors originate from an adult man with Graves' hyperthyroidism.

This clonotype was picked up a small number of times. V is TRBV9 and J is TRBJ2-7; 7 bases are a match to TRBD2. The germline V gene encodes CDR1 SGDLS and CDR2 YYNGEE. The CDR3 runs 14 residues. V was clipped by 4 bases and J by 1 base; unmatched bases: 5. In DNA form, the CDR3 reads TGTGCCAGCAGCCAAGCGGGGACGTCCTACGAGCAGTACTTC. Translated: CASSQAGTSYEQYF.

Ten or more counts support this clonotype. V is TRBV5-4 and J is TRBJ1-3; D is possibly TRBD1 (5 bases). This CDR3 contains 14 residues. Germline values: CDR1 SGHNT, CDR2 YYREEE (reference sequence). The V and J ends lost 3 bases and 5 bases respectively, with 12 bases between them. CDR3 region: CASSYRGRRNTIYF. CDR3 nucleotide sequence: TGTGCCAGCAGCTACCGGGGCCGTCGAAACACCATATATTTT.

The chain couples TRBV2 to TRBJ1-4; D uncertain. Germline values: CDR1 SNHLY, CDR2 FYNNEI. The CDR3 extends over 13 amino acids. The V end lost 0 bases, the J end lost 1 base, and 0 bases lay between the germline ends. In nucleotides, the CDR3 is TGTGCCAGCAGTGAAGCAACTAATGAAAAACTGTTTTTT. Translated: CASSEATNEKLFF.

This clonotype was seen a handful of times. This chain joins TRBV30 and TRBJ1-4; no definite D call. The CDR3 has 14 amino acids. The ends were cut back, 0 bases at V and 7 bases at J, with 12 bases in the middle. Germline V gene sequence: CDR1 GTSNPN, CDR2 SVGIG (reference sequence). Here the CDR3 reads CAWSVGGGREKLFF. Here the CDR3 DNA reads TGTGCCTGGAGTGTAGGTGGCGGGCGTGAAAAACTGTTTTTT.

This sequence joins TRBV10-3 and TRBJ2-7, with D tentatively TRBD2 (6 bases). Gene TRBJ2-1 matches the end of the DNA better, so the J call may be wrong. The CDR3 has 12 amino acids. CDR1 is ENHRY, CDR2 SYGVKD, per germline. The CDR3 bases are TGTGCCATCAGTGACTCGGGAGACCGGCAGTTCTTC. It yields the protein CAISDSGDRQFF.

In nucleotides, the CDR3 is TGTGCCAGCGCAGGAGGCTACGAGCAGTACTTC. It codes for CASAGGYEQYF. This chain joins TRBV28 and TRBJ2-7, with D maybe TRBD2 (5 bases). The V and J ends lost 8 bases and 3 bases respectively, with 8 bases between them. Germline V lookup: CDR1 MDHEN, CDR2 SYDVKM. This CDR3 is built from 11 residues. The complete variable domain, with remaining parts taken from reference TRBV28 and TRBJ2-7, reads DVKVTQSSRYLVKRTGEKVFLECVQDMDHENMFWYRQDPGLGLRLIYFSYDVKMKEKGDIPEGYSVSREKKERFSLILESASTNQTSMYLCASAGGYEQYFGPGTRLTVT.

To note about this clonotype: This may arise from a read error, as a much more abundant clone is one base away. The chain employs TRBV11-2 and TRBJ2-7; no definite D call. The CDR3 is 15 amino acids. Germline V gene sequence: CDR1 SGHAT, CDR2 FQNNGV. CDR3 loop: CASGLTGGLSYEQYF. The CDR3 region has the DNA TGTGCCAGCGGCTTAACGGGCGGCCTCTCCTACGAGCAGTACTTC.

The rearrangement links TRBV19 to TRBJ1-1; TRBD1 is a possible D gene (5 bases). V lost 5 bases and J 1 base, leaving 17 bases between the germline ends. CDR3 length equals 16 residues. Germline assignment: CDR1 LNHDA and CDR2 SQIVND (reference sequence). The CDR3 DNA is TGTGCCAGTAGTGTGCAAAGAGGGACGGCGAACACTGAAGCTTTCTTT. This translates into CASSVQRGTANTEAFF.

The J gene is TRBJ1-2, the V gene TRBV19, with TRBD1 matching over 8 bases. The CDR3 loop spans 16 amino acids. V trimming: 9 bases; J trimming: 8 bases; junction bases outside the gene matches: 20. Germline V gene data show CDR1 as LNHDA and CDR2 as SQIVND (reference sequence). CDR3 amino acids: CASRIERQGRRKGYTF. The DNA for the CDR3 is TGTGCCAGCAGAATTGAGAGACAGGGGAGAAGGAAAGGCTACACCTTC.

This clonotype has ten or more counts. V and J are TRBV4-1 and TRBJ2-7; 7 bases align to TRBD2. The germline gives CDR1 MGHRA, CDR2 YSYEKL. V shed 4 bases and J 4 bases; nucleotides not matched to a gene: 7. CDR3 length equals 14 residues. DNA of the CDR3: TGCGCCAGCAGCCCCATCCTAGCGGCGTACGAGCAGTACTTC. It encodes CASSPILAAYEQYF.

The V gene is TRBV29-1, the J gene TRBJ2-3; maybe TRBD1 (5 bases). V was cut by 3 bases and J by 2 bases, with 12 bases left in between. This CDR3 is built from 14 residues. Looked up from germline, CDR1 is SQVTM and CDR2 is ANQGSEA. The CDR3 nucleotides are TGCAGCGTTGACAACAGGCAGGTCACAGATACGCAGTATTTT. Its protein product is CSVDNRQVTDTQYF.

CDR3 in DNA: TGTGCCAGCAGCCCTGGCGGGGGGGCCAACACCGGGGAGCTGTTTTTT. Translating gives CASSPGGGANTGELFF. The chain has TRBV30 and TRBJ2-2; 9 nucleotides line up with TRBD2. The CDR3 totals 16 residues. Germline assignment: CDR1 GTSNPN and CDR2 SVGIG (reference sequence). V was clipped by 8 bases and J by 2 bases; unmatched bases: 12.

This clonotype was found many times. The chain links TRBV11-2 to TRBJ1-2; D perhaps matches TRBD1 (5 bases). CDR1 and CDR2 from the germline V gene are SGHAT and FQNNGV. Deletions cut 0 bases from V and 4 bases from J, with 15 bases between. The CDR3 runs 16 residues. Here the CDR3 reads CASSLDLQGFSYGYTF. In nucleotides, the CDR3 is TGTGCCAGCAGCTTAGATCTTCAGGGATTTAGCTATGGCTACACCTTC.

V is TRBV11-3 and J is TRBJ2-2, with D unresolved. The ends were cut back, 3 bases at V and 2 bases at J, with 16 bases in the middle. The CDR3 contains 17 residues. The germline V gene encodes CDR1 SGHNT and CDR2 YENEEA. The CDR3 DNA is TGTGCCAGCAGCTTCCCGCTCCACCGGCGAAACACCGGGGAGCTGTTTTTT. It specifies CASSFPLHRRNTGELFF.

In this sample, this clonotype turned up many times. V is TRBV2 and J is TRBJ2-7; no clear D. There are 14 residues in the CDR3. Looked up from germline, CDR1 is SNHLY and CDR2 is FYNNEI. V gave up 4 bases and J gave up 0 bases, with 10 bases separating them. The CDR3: CASSARRSSYEQYF. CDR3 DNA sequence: TGTGCCAGCAGTGCGCGACGGAGCTCCTACGAGCAGTACTTC.

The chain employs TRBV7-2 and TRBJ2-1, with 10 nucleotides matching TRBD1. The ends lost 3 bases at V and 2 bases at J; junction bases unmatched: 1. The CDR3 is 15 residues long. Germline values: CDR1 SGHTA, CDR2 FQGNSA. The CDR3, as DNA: TGTGCCAGCAGCTTCGGACAGGGGGCCTACAATGAGCAGTTCTTC. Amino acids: CASSFGQGAYNEQFF.

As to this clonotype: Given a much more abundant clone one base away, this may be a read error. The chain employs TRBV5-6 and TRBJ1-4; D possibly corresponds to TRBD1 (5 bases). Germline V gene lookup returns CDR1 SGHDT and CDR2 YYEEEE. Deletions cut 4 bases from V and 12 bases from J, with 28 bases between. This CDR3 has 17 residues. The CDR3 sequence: CASSASRLGEADEELFF. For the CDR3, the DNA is TGTGCCAGCAGCGCCTCGAGGTTGGGGGAGGCGGACGAAGAACTGTTTTTT.

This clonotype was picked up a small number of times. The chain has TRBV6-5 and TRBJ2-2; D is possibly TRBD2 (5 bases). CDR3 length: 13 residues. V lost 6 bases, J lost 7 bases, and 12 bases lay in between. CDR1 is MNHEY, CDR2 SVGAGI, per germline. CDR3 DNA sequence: TGTGCCAGCAGGCAACTAGTTTTCGGGGAGCTGTTTTTT. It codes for CASRQLVFGELFF.

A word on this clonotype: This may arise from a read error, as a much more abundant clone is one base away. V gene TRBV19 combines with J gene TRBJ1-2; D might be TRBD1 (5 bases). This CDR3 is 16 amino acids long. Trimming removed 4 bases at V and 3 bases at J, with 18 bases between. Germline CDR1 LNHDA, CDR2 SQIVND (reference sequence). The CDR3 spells CASSRSPGRGYYGYTF. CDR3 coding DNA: TGTGCCAGTAGTAGGTCGCCGGGACGGGGGTACTATGGCTACACCTTC.

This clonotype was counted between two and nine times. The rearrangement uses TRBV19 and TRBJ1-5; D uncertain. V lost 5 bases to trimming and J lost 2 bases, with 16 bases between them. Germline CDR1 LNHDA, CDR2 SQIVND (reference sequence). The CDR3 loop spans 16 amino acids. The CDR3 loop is CASSASGLWGNQPQHF. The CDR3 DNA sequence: TGTGCCAGTAGTGCATCGGGCCTTTGGGGCAATCAGCCCCAGCATTTT.

CDR3 nucleotides: TGTGCCATCAGTGAGGCCCCCGGGACAGGGGTTGACACTGAAGCTTTCTTT. Translating gives CAISEAPGTGVDTEAFF. V is TRBV10-3 and J is TRBJ1-1, with 10 bases that match TRBD1. The junction had 9 bases not matched to a gene; V was cut back by 2 bases and J by 3 bases. CDR1 and CDR2 (germline): ENHRY, SYGVKD. The CDR3 extends over 17 amino acids.

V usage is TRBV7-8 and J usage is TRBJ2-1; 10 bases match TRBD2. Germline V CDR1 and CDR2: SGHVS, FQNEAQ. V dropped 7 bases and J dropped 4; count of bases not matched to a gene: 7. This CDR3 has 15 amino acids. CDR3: CASKVAGGLYNEQFF. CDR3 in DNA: TGTGCCAGCAAAGTAGCGGGAGGCCTATACAATGAGCAGTTCTTC.

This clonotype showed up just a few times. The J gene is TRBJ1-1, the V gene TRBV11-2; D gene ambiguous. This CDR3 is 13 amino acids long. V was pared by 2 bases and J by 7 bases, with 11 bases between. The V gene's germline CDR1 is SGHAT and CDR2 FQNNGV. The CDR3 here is CASSLIGVLEAFF. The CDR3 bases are TGTGCCAGCAGCTTAATTGGGGTTCTTGAAGCTTTCTTT.

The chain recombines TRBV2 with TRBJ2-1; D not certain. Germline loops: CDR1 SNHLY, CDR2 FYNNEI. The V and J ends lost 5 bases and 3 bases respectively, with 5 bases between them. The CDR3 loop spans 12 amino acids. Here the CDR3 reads CASSQDYNEQFF. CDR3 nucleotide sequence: TGTGCCAGCAGTCAAGACTACAATGAGCAGTTCTTC.

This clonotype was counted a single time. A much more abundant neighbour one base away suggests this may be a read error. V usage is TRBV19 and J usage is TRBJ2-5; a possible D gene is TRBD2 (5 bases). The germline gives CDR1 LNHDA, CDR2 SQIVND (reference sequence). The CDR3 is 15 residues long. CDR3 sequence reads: CASSGLPRTGETQHF. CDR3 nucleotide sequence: TGTGCCAGTAGTGGCCTCCCGCGCACCGGGGAGACCCAGCACTTC.

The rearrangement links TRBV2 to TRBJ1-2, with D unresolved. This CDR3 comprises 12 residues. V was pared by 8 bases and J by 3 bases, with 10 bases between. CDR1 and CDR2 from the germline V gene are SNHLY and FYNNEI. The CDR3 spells CASLSQHYGYTF. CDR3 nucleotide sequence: TGTGCCAGCTTGAGTCAGCACTATGGCTACACCTTC.

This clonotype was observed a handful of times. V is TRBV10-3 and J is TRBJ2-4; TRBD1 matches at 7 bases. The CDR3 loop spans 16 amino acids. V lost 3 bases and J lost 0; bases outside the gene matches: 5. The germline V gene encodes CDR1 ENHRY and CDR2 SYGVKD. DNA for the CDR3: TGTGCCATCAGTGACGGCCGGGACAGAGCCAAAAACATTCAGTACTTC. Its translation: CAISDGRDRAKNIQYF.

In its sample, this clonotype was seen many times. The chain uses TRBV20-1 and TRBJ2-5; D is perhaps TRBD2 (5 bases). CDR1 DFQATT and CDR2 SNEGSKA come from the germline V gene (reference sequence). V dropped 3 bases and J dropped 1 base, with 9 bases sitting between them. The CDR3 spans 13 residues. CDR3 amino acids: CSARASSQETQYF. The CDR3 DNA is TGCAGTGCTAGGGCTAGCTCCCAAGAGACCCAGTACTTC.

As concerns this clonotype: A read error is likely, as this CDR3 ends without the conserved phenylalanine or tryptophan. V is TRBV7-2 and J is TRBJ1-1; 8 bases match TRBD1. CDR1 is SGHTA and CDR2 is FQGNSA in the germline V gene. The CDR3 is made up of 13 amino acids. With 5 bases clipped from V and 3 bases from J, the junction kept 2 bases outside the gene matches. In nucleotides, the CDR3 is TGTGCCAGCAGCAAGGACAGGGACACTGAAGCTTTCCTT. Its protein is CASSKDRDTEAFL.

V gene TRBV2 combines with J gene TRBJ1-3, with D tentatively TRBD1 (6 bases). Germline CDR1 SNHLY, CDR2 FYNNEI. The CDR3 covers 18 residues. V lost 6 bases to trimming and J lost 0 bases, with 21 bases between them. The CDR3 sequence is CASSQVGAGRFSGNTIYF. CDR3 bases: TGTGCCAGCAGCCAAGTGGGGGCAGGCCGTTTCTCTGGAAACACCATATATTTT.

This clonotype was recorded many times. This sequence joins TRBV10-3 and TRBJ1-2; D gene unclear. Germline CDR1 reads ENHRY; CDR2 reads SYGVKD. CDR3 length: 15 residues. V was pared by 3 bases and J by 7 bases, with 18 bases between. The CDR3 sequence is CAISDPTRPPIGYTF. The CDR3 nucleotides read TGTGCCATCAGTGACCCGACAAGGCCCCCTATTGGCTACACCTTC.